This TCR beta chain was obtained from a study of T cells after yellow fever vaccination. This clonotype was seen only a few times. TCRdb passed the 5' RACE reads through MiXCR, listing each CDR3 protein once. The sample yields 500,000 to 700,000 distinct CDR3 sequences, 15% to 20% seen once. Germline CDR1 MNHEY, CDR2 SVGAGI. This CDR3 has 15 residues. Unmatched junction bases numbered 7, after V lost 2 bases and J lost 4 bases. The sequenced sample was PBMCs, obtained 15 days after the yellow fever booster vaccination. The sequence came from a man aged 30 to 39 who received the YFV17D yellow fever vaccine. The chain uses TRBV6-5 and TRBJ2-5, with TRBD1 identical over 7 bases. The CDR3 protein is CASSYTHRGRETQYF. CDR3 in DNA: TGTGCCAGCAGTTACACCCACAGGGGTAGAGAGACCCAGTACTTC.